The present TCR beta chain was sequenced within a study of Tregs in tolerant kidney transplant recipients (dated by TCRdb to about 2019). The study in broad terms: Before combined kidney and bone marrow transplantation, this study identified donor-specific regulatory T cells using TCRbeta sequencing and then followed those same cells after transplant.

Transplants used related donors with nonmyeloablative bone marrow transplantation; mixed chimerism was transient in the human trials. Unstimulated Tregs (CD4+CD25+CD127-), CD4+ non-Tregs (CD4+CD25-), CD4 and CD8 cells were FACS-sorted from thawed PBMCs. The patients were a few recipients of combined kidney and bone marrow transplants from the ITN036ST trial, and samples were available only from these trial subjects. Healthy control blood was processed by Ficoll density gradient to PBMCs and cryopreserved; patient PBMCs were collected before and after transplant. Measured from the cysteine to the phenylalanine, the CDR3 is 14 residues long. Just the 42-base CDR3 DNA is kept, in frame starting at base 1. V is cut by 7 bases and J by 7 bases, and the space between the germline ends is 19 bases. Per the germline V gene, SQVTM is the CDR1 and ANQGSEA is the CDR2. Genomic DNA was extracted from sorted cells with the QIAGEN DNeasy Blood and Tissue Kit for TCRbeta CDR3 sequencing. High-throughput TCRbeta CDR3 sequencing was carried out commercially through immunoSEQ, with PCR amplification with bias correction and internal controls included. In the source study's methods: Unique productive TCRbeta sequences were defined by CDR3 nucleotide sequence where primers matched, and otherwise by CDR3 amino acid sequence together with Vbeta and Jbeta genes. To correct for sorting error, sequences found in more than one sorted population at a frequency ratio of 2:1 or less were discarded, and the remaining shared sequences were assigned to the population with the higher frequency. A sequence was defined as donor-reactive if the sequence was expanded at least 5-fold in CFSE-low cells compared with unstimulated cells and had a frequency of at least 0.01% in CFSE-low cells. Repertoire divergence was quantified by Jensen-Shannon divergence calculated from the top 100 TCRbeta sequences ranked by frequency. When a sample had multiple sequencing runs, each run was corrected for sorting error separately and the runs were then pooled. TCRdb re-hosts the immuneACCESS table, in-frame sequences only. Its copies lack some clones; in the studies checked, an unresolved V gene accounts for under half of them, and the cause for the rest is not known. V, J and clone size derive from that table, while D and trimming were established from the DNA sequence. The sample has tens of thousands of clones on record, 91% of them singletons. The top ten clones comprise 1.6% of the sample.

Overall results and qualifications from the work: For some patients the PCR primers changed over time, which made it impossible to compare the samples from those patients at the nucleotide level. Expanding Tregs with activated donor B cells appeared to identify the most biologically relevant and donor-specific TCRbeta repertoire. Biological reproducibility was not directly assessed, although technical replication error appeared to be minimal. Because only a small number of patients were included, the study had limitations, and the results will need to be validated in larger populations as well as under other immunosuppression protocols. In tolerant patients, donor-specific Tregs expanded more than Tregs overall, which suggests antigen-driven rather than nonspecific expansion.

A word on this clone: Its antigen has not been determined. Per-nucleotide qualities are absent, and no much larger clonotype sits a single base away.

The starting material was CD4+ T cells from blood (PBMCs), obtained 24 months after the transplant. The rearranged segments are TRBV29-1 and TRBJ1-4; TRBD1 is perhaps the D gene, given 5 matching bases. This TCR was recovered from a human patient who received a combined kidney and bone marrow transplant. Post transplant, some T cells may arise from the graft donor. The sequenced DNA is TGCAGCGCTGGACCCCTGGGGCTCGGTGAAAAACTGTTTTTT. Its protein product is CSAGPLGLGEKLFF.